Each of the 4 T cell receptor beta chains below was sequenced from the same sample in a study of blood T cell repertoires in COVID-19. This table comes from immunoSEQ multiplex PCR, and its TCRdb copy is limited to in-frame clones, with some not included. This table holds about 120,000 clones, 85% to 90% found once. The sequencing sample was made of peripheral blood. The origin of the receptors is a woman between 45 and 60 years old with acute or convalescent COVID-19.

This clone was recorded at least ten times. The chain recombines TRBV6-5 with TRBJ1-2, with D unclear. Germline V gene lookup returns CDR1 MNHEY and CDR2 SVGAGI. CDR3 length: 12 residues. V was cut by 8 bases and J by 3 bases, with 10 bases left in between. The CDR3 bases are TGTGCCAGCGGCGACGGGTACTATGGCTACACCTTC. The encoded protein is CASGDGYYGYTF.

The chain has TRBV7-2 and TRBJ1-4; TRBD1 matches 11 bases. CDR1 and CDR2 from the germline V gene are SGHTA and FQGNSA. V trimming: 3 bases; J trimming: 3 bases; junction bases outside the gene matches: 3. This CDR3 is 16 amino acids long. The CDR3 DNA follows: TGTGCCAGCAGCTTGGGACAGGGGGTTCCTAATGAAAAACTGTTTTTT. Its protein product is CASSLGQGVPNEKLFF.

V is TRBV7-9 and J is TRBJ2-7; 9 bases agree with TRBD1. Germline-derived CDR1 and CDR2 are SEHNR and FQNEAQ (reference sequence). J lost 1 base, V lost 5 bases, and 3 bases had no gene match. There are 14 residues in the CDR3. In DNA, the CDR3 is TGTGCCAGCAGCCCCGGGACAGGGTCCTACGAGCAGTACTTC. As protein: CASSPGTGSYEQYF.

The CDR3 DNA is TGTGCCAGCAGCCCCACAGGGTGGGTGGGAGATACGCAGTATTTT. Protein sequence: CASSPTGWVGDTQYF. The chain couples TRBV7-3 to TRBJ2-3, with D perhaps matching TRBD1 (6 bases). CDR3 length equals 15 residues. Germline CDR1 is SGHTA and CDR2 is FQGTGA. The V and J ends lost 5 bases and 5 bases respectively, with 17 bases between them.